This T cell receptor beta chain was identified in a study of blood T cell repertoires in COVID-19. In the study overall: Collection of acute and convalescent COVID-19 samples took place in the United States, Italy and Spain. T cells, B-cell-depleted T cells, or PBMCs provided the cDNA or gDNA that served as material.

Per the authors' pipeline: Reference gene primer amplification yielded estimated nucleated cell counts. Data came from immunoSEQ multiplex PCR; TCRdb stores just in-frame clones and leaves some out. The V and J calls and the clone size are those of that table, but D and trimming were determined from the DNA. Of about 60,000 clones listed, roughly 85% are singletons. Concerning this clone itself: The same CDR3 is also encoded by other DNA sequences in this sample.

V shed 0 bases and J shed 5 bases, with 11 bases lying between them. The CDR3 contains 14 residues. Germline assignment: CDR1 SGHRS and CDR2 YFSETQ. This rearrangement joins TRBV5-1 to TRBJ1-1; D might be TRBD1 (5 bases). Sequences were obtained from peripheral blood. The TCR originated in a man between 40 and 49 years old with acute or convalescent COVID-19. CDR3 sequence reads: CASSLAGGGTEAFF. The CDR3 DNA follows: TGCGCCAGCAGCTTGGCGGGGGGTGGTACTGAAGCTTTCTTT.